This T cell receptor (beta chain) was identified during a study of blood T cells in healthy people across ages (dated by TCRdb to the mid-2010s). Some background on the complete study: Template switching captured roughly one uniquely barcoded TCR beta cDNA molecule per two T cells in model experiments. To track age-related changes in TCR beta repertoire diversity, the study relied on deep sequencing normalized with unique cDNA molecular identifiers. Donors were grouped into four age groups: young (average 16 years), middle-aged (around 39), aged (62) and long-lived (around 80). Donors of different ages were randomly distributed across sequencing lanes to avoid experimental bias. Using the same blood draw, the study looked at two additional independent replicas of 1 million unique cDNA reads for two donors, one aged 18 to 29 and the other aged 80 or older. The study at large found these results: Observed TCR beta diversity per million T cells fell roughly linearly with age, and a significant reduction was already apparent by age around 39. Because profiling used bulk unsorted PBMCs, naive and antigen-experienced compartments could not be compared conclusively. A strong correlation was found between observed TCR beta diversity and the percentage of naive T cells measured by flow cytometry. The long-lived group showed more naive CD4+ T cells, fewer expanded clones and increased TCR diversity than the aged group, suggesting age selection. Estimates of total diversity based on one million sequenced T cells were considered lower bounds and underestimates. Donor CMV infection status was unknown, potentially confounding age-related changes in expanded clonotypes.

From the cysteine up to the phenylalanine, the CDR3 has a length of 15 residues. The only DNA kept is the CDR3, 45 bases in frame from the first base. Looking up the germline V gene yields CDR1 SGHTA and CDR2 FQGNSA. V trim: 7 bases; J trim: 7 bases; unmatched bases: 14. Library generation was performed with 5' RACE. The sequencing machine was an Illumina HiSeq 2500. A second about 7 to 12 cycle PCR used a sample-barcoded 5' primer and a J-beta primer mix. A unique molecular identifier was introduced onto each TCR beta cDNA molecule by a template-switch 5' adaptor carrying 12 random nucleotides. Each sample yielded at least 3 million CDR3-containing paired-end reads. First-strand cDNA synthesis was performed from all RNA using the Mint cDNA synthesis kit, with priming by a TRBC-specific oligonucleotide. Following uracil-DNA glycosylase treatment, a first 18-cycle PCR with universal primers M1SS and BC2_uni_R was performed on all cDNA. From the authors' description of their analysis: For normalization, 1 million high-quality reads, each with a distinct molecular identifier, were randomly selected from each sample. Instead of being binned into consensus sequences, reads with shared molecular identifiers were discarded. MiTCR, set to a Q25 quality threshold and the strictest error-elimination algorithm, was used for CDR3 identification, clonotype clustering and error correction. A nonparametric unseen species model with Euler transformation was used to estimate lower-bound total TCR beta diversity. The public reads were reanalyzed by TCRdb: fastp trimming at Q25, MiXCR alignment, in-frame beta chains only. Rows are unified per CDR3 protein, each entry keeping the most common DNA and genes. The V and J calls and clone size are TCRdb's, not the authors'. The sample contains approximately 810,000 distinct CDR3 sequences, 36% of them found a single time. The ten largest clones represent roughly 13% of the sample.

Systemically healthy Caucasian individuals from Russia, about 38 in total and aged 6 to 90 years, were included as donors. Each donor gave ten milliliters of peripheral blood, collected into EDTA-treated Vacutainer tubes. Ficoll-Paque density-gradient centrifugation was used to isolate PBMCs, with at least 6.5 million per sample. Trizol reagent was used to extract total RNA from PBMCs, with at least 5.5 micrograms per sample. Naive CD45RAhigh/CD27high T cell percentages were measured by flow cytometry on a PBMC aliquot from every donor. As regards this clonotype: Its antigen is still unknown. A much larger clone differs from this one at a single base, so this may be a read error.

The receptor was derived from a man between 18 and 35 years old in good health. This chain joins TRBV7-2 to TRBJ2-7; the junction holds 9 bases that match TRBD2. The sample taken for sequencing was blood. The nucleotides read TGTGCCAGCACCGAAAGTACTAGCGGGTTCGATGAGCAGTACTTC. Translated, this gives CASTESTSGFDEQYF.